This T cell receptor (beta chain) originates from a study of regulatory T cells in long-lasting Graves disease. Library construction for TCR beta used iRepertoire HTBI primers and Arm-PCR of CDR3 regions. TCRdb re-called the multiplex PCR reads with MiXCR, one entry per CDR3 protein. The data show about 400,000 distinct CDR3 sequences, about 14% seen once. Note on this clonotype: A read error likely explains this, since a far larger clone differs by one base.

Time point meaning: newly diagnosed GD, antithyroid drugs for less than 3 months. Construction of the TCR library relied on RNA isolated from PBMCs. The CDR3 has 12 amino acids. V shed 3 bases and J shed 10 bases, with 10 bases lying between them. The germline V gene encodes CDR1 SGHAT and CDR2 FQNNGV. The chain employs TRBV11-2 and TRBJ2-1; no firm D call. The TCR originated in a female donor with Graves disease. Sequenced material: peripheral blood mononuclear cells (PBMCs), taken at new diagnosis, from a patient treated with antithyroid drugs. The CDR3 sequence is CASSFTRYEQFF. The CDR3 DNA is TGTGCCAGCAGCTTTACTCGGTACGAGCAGTTCTTC.